The 27 T cell receptor beta chains below come from one sample, sequenced in a study of CD8+CD57+ T cells in acquired aplastic anemia (dated by TCRdb to between 2018 and 2020). Sequencing instrument: Illumina HiSeq 2000. TCR beta VDJ combination and CDR3 sequence profiling used genomic DNA as the template. TCRdb's own reprocessing of the public reads used fastp at Q25 and MiXCR and kept productive beta chains. Rows merge per CDR3 protein into single entries with the most common DNA and genes. The sample data list about 58,000 distinct CDR3 sequences, and around 60% of these were observed just once. Jointly, the top ten make up around 17% of the sample. Patients chosen for sequencing had shown expansion of CD8+CD57+ cells by flow cytometry. Material for sequencing was sorted CD4+, CD8+, or CD8+CD57+ T cells (not recorded which) from PBMCs. The origin of the receptors is a human donor with aplastic anemia.

This chain links TRBV19 with TRBJ2-5; D gene unclear. The CDR3 totals 13 residues. Trimming removed 1 base from V and 0 bases from J, with 3 bases in between. The germline gives CDR1 LNHDA, CDR2 SQIVND (reference sequence). CDR3 region: CASSIVDQETQYF. CDR3 bases: TGTGCCAGTAGTATAGTTGACCAAGAGACCCAGTACTTC.

The chain has TRBV29-1 and TRBJ1-2, with 7 positions matching TRBD1. The CDR3 runs to 12 residues. Germline loops: CDR1 SQVTM, CDR2 ANQGSEA. J gave up 4 bases and V 4 bases, and 3 bases lay outside the gene matches. The CDR3 region is CSVGTGSYGYTF. CDR3 nucleotide sequence: TGCAGCGTTGGGACAGGTTCCTATGGCTACACCTTC. The variable domain in full, with the rest retrieved from reference TRBV29-1 and TRBJ1-2, is SAVISQKPSRDICQRGTSLTIQCQVDSQVTMMFWYRQQPGQSLTLIATANQGSEATYESGFVIDKFPISRPNLTFSTLTVSNMSPEDSSIYLCSVGTGSYGYTFGSGTRLTVV.

This clonotype was counted ten times or more. The chain couples TRBV12-3 or TRBV12-4 to TRBJ2-1; D is uncertain. The CDR3 contains 11 residues. V was cut by 3 bases and J by 9 bases, with 6 bases left in between. The CDR3 is CASSFSGEQFF. In DNA form, the CDR3 reads TGTGCCAGCAGTTTCTCAGGTGAGCAGTTCTTC.

In regard to this clonotype: A single base separates this from a much larger clone, so it may be a read error. The rearrangement links TRBV24-1 to TRBJ1-1; D possibly corresponds to TRBD1 (6 bases). CDR1 and CDR2 (germline): KGHDR, SFDVKD. The CDR3 contains 11 residues. V dropped 6 bases and J dropped 7 bases, with 8 bases sitting between them. CDR3 sequence (DNA): TGTGCCACCAGTTTAGGGGGTGAAGCTTTCTTT. Its protein is CATSLGGEAFF.

The rearrangement links TRBV7-9 to TRBJ2-7, with unresolved D. Germline V gives CDR1 SEHNR, CDR2 FQNEAQ (reference sequence). The CDR3 is 12 residues long. The V gene lost 0 bases and the J gene lost 5 bases, with 5 bases spanning the gap. The CDR3 DNA reads as TGTGCCAGCAGCTTAGCAGCTCACGAGCAGTACTTC. Protein product: CASSLAAHEQYF.

The chain has TRBV2 and TRBJ2-7; D is undetermined. This CDR3 spans 11 amino acids. Trimming removed 5 bases from V and 6 bases from J, with 8 bases in between. CDR1 and CDR2 from the germline V gene are SNHLY and FYNNEI. CDR3 residues: CASSYGIEQYF. CDR3 coding DNA: TGTGCCAGCAGTTACGGAATCGAGCAGTACTTC.

This clonotype was seen ten or more times. In DNA, the CDR3 is TGTGCCAGCAGCTTAGCCGGGAATACCGGGGAGCTGTTTTTT. Its translation: CASSLAGNTGELFF. This chain uses TRBV7-8 with TRBJ2-2; D perhaps matches TRBD2 (5 bases). Germline V gene lookup returns CDR1 SGHVS and CDR2 FQNEAQ. The V and J ends lost 0 bases and 5 bases respectively, with 7 bases between them. The CDR3 has 14 residues.

This rearrangement joins TRBV10-2 to TRBJ1-2; D uncertain. Germline loops: CDR1 WSHSY, CDR2 SAAADI. V was cut by 1 base and J by 6 bases, with 9 bases left in between. This CDR3 is built from 13 residues. The CDR3 region is CASSEFSGDGYTF. The CDR3 DNA follows: TGCGCCAGCAGTGAGTTTTCTGGGGATGGCTACACCTTC.

This clonotype showed up just a few times. This chain connects TRBV4-2 to TRBJ1-5; a possible D gene is TRBD1 (5 bases). Germline V CDR1 and CDR2: LGHNA, YNFKEQ. This CDR3 has 12 residues. Between the trimmed V and J ends, which lost 5 bases and 6 bases, there was a span of 8 bases. The DNA for the CDR3 is TGTGCCAGCAGCACGGGGGGTCAGCCCCAGCATTTT. Translated, it gives CASSTGGQPQHF.

This chain connects TRBV7-9 to TRBJ1-5; D unresolved. The CDR3 length is 12 residues. V was pared by 4 bases and J by 4 bases, with 5 bases between. Germline CDR1 and CDR2: SEHNR and FQNEAQ (reference sequence). DNA for the CDR3: TGTGCCAGCAGCTCCATGAATCAGCCCCAGCATTTT. This sequence encodes CASSSMNQPQHF.

This clonotype was seen ten or more times. The V gene is TRBV19, the J gene TRBJ1-5, with TRBD1 matching 8 bases. The junction had 5 bases not matched to a gene; V was cut back by 3 bases and J by 4 bases. The V gene's germline CDR1 is LNHDA and CDR2 SQIVND (reference sequence). This CDR3 is 15 amino acids long. The CDR3 nucleotides read TGTGCCAGTAGTATGGACAGGGAGGGAAATCAGCCCCAGCATTTT. It is translated as CASSMDREGNQPQHF.

The genes are TRBV7-2 and TRBJ2-5; the D gene is possibly TRBD1 (6 bases). CDR3 length: 12 residues. Trimming took 8 bases from V and 3 from J, leaving 10 bases between them. Germline assignment: CDR1 SGHTA and CDR2 FQGNSA. The CDR3 DNA follows: TGTGCCAGCCGGGACAACGAAGAGACCCAGTACTTC. It is translated as CASRDNEETQYF.

V gene TRBV6-1 combines with J gene TRBJ1-3; D uncertain. Per germline, CDR1 MNHNS and CDR2 SASEGT. V lost 6 bases and J lost 2, with 5 bases in between. The CDR3 consists of 12 residues. The CDR3 loop is CASRGPGNTIYF. The CDR3, as DNA: TGTGCCAGCAGGGGCCCTGGAAACACCATATATTTT.

The chain couples TRBV29-1 to TRBJ1-2; 7 nucleotides match TRBD1. This CDR3 has 13 residues. CDR1 and CDR2 from the germline V gene are SQVTM and ANQGSEA. The V segment lost 2 bases and the J segment 5 bases; nucleotides outside the gene matches: 5. DNA for the CDR3: TGCAGCGTTGAAACCGGGACAGTATATGGCTACACCTTC. Translation gives CSVETGTVYGYTF.

Regarding this clonotype: Since a much larger clone is just one base distant, this may be a read error. V usage is TRBV5-5 and J usage is TRBJ2-3; D is unclear. Germline V CDR1 and CDR2: SGHKS, YYEKEE (reference sequence). This CDR3 spans 13 amino acids. The DNA for the CDR3 is TGTGCCAGCAGCTTGTGGGATACAGATGCGCAGTATTTT. Translated: CASSLWDTDAQYF.

The chain has TRBV25-1 and TRBJ2-3; unclear D gene. Deletions cut 1 base from V and 4 bases from J, with 6 bases between. This CDR3 has 13 amino acids. Germline V gene lookup returns CDR1 MGHDK and CDR2 SYGVNS. CDR3 loop: CASSESAPDTQYF. The DNA of the CDR3 is TGTGCCAGCAGTGAATCGGCTCCAGATACGCAGTATTTT.

The genes are TRBV10-2 and TRBJ1-2, with D uncertain. Germline V lookup: CDR1 WSHSY, CDR2 SAAADI. V lost 2 bases, J lost 3 bases, and 13 bases lay in between. This CDR3 has 15 amino acids. The CDR3 region is CASSETTPSDYGYTF. In nucleotides, the CDR3 is TGCGCCAGCAGTGAGACCACCCCGTCCGACTATGGCTACACCTTC.

This clonotype was counted only a few times. The chain combines TRBV25-1 with TRBJ1-6; D possibly corresponds to TRBD1 (5 bases). The germline CDR1 and CDR2 sequences are MGHDK and SYGVNS. The V end was cut by 3 bases, the J end by 4 bases, with 13 bases between. The CDR3 covers 16 residues. The CDR3 is CASSDQRQMYNSPLHF. The CDR3 bases are TGTGCCAGCAGTGACCAGAGACAGATGTATAATTCACCCCTCCACTTT.

This clonotype was seen ten or more times. The CDR3 sequence: CASSPATGGNSPLHF. The CDR3 DNA reads as TGTGCCAGCAGTCCGGCGACAGGGGGAAATTCACCCCTCCACTTT. V gene TRBV27 combines with J gene TRBJ1-6, with 9 positions matching TRBD1. Germline-derived CDR1 and CDR2 are MNHEY and SMNVEV (reference sequence). The CDR3 consists of 15 residues. J lost 7 bases, V lost 5 bases, and 6 bases had no gene match.

This clonotype was observed a few times. The rearrangement uses TRBV29-1 and TRBJ1-1; tentative D call: TRBD1 (6 bases). The CDR3 runs to 11 residues. V was trimmed by 3 bases and J by 8 bases, leaving 10 bases between them. Germline V gene lookup returns CDR1 SQVTM and CDR2 ANQGSEA. In nucleotides, the CDR3 is TGCAGCGTTGACCCTACAGGGGAAGCTTTCTTT. Residues: CSVDPTGEAFF.

There are a few counts of this clonotype. This chain uses TRBV15 with TRBJ2-7; TRBD2 matches 12 bases. The CDR3 has 15 residues. V shed 5 bases, J shed 3 bases, and the junction held 5 bases outside the gene matches. The germline V gene encodes CDR1 LNHNV and CDR2 YYDKDF (reference sequence). The CDR3 bases are TGTGCCACCAGCCTCCTAGCGGGGGGGCTCTACGAGCAGTACTTC. It yields the protein CATSLLAGGLYEQYF.

This clonotype was recorded at least ten times. The rearrangement uses TRBV7-3 and TRBJ2-2; a weak D match, TRBD2 (6 bases). From germline, CDR1 is SGHTA and CDR2 FQGTGA. V was cut by 0 bases and J by 4 bases, with 9 bases left in between. The CDR3 is 15 residues long. CDR3 nucleotide sequence: TGTGCCAGCAGCTTAACGGGGGGTTCCACCGGGGAGCTGTTTTTT. The encoded protein is CASSLTGGSTGELFF.

This clonotype was observed a few times. The genes are TRBV10-3 and TRBJ1-6; TRBD1 agrees at 7 bases. The CDR3 runs to 13 residues. Germline V gives CDR1 ENHRY, CDR2 SYGVKD. V shed 8 bases and J 2 bases; nucleotides not matched to a gene: 0. This CDR3 reads CAIGTAYNSPLHF. DNA of the CDR3: TGTGCCATCGGGACAGCCTATAATTCACCCCTCCACTTT.

The J gene is TRBJ1-2, the V gene TRBV7-2, with D perhaps TRBD1 (5 bases). Looked up from germline, CDR1 is SGHTA and CDR2 is FQGNSA. V lost 1 base and J lost 3, with 9 bases in between. This CDR3 is built from 14 residues. CDR3 in DNA: TGTGCCAGCAGCTTAGGGGGCCCCTACTATGGCTACACCTTC. It specifies CASSLGGPYYGYTF.

This clonotype came up many times. The chain employs TRBV4-1 and TRBJ1-1; D is undetermined. This CDR3 comprises 16 residues. V was clipped by 0 bases and J by 5 bases, with 16 bases between them. CDR1 is MGHRA, CDR2 YSYEKL, per germline. The CDR3 reads CASSQDWEPLGTEAFF. CDR3 DNA sequence: TGCGCCAGCAGCCAAGATTGGGAGCCACTGGGGACTGAAGCTTTCTTT.

The chain has TRBV15 and TRBJ1-1, with D perhaps TRBD1 (5 bases). V gave up 0 bases and J gave up 4 bases, with 12 bases separating them. Germline V lookup: CDR1 LNHNV, CDR2 YYDKDF (reference sequence). The CDR3 has 15 residues. Here the CDR3 DNA reads TGTGCCACCAGCAGAGATCGGTCGGGGGGCACTGAAGCTTTCTTT. Its translation is CATSRDRSGGTEAFF.

This chain connects TRBV10-3 to TRBJ1-2; 9 bases map to TRBD1. This CDR3 spans 16 amino acids. Germline loops: CDR1 ENHRY, CDR2 SYGVKD. V shed 7 bases, J shed 6 bases, and the junction held 15 bases outside the gene matches. DNA for the CDR3: TGTGCCATCACCACAGGGGGCGGGGGCGGGCAGGATGGCTACACCTTC. As protein: CAITTGGGGGQDGYTF.